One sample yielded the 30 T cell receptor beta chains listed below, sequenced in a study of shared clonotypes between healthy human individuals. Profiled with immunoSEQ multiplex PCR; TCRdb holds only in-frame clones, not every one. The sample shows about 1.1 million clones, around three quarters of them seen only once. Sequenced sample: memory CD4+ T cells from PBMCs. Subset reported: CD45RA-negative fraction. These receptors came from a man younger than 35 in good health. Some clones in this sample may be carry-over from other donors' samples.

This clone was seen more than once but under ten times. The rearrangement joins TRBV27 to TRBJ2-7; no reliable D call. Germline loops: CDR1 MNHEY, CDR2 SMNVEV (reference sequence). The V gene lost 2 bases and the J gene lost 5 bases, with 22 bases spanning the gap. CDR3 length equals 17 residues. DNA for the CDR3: TGTGCCAGCAGTTTACGCTACCGACCGAACACCTTCCACGAGCAGTACTTC. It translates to CASSLRYRPNTFHEQYF.

CDR3 residues: CASSGIQGGQETQYF. Here the CDR3 DNA reads TGCGCCAGCAGCGGAATACAGGGAGGGCAAGAGACCCAGTACTTC. The chain carries TRBV5-1 and TRBJ2-5, with D tentatively TRBD2 (7 bases). This CDR3 has 15 amino acids. V gave up 4 bases and J gave up 2 bases, with 15 bases separating them. Germline V gene lookup returns CDR1 SGHRS and CDR2 YFSETQ.

The CDR3, as DNA: TGTGCCAGCAGCCAAGATCGCGAGGGCAGGGGTGATGGCTACACCTTC. Its translation: CASSQDREGRGDGYTF. V gene TRBV4-2 combines with J gene TRBJ1-2; possible D gene TRBD1, 6 bases. The V and J ends lost 0 bases and 6 bases respectively, with 17 bases between them. The CDR3 contains 16 residues. Germline V gene sequence: CDR1 LGHNA, CDR2 YNFKEQ.

CDR3 loop: CASSLGQGNTGELFF. The CDR3 DNA sequence: TGTGCCAGCAGCCTGGGACAGGGGAACACCGGGGAGCTGTTTTTT. The chain combines TRBV6-1 with TRBJ2-2; TRBD1 agrees at 9 bases. The CDR3 consists of 15 residues. J was trimmed by 1 base and V by 6 bases; bases with no gene match: 3. The germline CDR1 and CDR2 sequences are MNHNS and SASEGT.

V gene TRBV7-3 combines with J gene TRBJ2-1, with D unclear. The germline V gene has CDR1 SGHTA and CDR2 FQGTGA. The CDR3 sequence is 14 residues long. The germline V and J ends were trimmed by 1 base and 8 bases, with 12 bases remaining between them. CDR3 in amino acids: CASSLKRLSDEQFF. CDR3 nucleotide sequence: TGTGCCAGCAGCTTAAAGCGCCTATCGGATGAGCAGTTCTTC. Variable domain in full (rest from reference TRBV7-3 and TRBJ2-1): GAGVSQTPSNKVTEKGKYVELRCDPISGHTALYWYRQSLGQGPEFLIYFQGTGAADDSGLPNDRFFAVRPEGSVSTLKIQRTERGDSAVYLCASSLKRLSDEQFFGPGTRLTVL.

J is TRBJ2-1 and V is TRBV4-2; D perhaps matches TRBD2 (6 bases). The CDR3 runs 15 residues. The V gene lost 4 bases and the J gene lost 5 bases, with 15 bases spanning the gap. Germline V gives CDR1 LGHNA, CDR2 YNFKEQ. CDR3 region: CASSPGLMADNEQFF. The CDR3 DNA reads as TGTGCCAGCAGCCCCGGACTAATGGCGGACAATGAGCAGTTCTTC.

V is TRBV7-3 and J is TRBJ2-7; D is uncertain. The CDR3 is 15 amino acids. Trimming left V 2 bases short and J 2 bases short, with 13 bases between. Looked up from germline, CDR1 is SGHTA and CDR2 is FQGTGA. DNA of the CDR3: TGTGCCAGCAGCTTAGCGCCGGGTGGCACCTACGAGCAGTACTTC. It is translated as CASSLAPGGTYEQYF.

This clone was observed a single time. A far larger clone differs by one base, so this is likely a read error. CDR3 amino acids: CASSSGRAQETQYF. CDR3 nucleotides: TGTGCCAGCAGCTCCGGACGGGCACAAGAGACCCAGTACTTC. V usage is TRBV7-6 and J usage is TRBJ2-5; D gene uncertain. CDR1 is SGHVS, CDR2 FNYEAQ, per germline. The CDR3 contains 14 residues. Trimming removed 4 bases from V and 2 bases from J, with 11 bases in between.

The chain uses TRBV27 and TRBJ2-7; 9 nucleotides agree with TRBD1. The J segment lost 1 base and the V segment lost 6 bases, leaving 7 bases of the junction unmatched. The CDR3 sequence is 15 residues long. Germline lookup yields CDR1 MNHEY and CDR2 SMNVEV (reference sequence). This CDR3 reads CASRGTGTGSYEQYF. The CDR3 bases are TGTGCCAGCAGGGGTACCGGGACAGGGTCCTACGAGCAGTACTTC.

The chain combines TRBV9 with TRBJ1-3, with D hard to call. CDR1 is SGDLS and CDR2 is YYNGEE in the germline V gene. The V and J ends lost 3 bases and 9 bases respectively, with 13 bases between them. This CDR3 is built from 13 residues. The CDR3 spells CASSGRSVGTIYF. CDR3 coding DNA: TGTGCCAGCAGCGGACGTTCTGTCGGCACCATATATTTT.

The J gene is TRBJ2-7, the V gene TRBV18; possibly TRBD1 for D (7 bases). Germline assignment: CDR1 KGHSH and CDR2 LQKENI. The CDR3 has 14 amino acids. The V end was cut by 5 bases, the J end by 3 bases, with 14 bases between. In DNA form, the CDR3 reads TGTGCCAGCTCAGCGGGACAGCGAGGCTACGAGCAGTACTTC. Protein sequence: CASSAGQRGYEQYF.

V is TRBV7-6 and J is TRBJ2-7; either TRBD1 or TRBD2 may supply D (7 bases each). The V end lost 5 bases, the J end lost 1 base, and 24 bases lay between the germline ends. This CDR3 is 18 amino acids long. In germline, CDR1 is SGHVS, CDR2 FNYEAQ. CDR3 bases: TGTGCCAGCAGCCTCCGGGTGGGAGGGGGCGCCTCATCCTACGAGCAGTACTTC. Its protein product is CASSLRVGGGASSYEQYF.

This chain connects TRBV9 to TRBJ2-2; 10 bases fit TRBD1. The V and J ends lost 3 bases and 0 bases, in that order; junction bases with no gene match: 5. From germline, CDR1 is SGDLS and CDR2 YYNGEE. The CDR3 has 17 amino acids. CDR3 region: CASSARQGAPNTGELFF. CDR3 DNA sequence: TGTGCCAGCAGCGCAAGACAGGGGGCACCGAACACCGGGGAGCTGTTTTTT.

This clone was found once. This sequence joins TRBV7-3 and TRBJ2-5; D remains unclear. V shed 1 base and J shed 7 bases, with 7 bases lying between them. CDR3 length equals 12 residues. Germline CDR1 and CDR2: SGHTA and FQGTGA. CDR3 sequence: CASSLREGTQYF. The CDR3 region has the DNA TGTGCCAGCAGCTTAAGGGAAGGGACCCAGTACTTC.

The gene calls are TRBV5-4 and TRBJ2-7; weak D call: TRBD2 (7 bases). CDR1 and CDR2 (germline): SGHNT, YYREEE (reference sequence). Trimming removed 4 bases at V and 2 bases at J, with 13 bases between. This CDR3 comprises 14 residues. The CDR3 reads CASSLGGGPYEQYF. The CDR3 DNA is TGTGCCAGCAGCCTGGGGGGGGGCCCCTACGAGCAGTACTTC.

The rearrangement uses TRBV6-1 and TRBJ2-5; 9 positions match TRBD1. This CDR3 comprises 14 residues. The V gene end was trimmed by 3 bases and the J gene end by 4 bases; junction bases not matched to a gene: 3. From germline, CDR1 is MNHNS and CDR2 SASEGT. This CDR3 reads CASSDGQGLETQYF. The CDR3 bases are TGTGCCAGCAGTGACGGACAGGGGCTAGAGACCCAGTACTTC.

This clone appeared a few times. CDR3 loop: CATSRAGGSRTNEQYF. In DNA, the CDR3 is TGTGCCACCAGCAGAGCCGGGGGGTCTCGGACGAACGAGCAGTACTTC. The gene calls are TRBV15 and TRBJ2-7, with 7 bases aligning to TRBD2. The CDR3 loop spans 16 amino acids. V shed 1 base and J 5 bases; nucleotides not matched to a gene: 11. The germline V gene has CDR1 LNHNV and CDR2 YYDKDF (reference sequence). Full variable domain (rest looked up from reference TRBV15 and TRBJ2-7): DAMVIQNPRYQVTQFGKPVTLSCSQTLNHNVMYWYQQKSSQAPKLLFHYYDKDFNNEADTPDNFQSRRPNTSFCFLDIRSPGLGDTAMYLCATSRAGGSRTNEQYFGPGTRLTVT.

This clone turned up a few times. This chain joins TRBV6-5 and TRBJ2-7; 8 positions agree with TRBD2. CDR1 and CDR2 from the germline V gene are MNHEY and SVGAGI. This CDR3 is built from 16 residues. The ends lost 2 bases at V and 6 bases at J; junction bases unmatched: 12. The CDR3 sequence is CASSYTQSGGRPEQYF. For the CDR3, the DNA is TGTGCCAGCAGTTACACCCAATCGGGCGGGAGGCCCGAGCAGTACTTC.

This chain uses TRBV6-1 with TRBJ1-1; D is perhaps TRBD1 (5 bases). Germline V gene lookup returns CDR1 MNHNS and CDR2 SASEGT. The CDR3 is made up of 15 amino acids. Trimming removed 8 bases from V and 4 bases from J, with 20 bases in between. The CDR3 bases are TGTGCCAGCGACTTCGCAGGGTTGGGGAGCACTGAAGCTTTCTTT. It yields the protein CASDFAGLGSTEAFF.

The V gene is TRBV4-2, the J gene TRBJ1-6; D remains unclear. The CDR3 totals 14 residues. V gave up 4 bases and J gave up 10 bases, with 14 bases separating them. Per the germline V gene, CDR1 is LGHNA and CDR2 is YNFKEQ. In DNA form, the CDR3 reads TGTGCCAGCAGCCCCACAGCCCCGGAATCACCCCTCCACTTT. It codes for CASSPTAPESPLHF.

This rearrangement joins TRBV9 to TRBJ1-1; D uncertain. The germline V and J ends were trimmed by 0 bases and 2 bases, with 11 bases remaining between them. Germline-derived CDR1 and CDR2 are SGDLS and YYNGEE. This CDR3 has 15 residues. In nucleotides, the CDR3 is TGTGCCAGCAGCGTAGCCGGTTGGGATAACACTGAAGCTTTCTTT. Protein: CASSVAGWDNTEAFF. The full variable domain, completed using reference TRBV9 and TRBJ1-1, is DSGVTQTPKHLITATGQRVTLRCSPRSGDLSVYWYQQSLDQGLQFLIQYYNGEERAKGNILERFSAQQFPDLHSELNLSSLELGDSALYFCASSVAGWDNTEAFFGQGTRLTVV.

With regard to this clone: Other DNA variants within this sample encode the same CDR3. CDR3: CATSRGGLRGETQYF. The CDR3 region has the DNA TGTGCCACCAGCAGAGGGGGCCTCCGTGGCGAGACCCAGTACTTC. The chain joins TRBV15 to TRBJ2-5; tentatively, D is TRBD1 (5 bases). The CDR3 has 15 residues. Trimming stripped 1 base from V and 5 bases from J, with 14 bases between. Germline V gene data show CDR1 as LNHNV and CDR2 as YYDKDF (reference sequence).

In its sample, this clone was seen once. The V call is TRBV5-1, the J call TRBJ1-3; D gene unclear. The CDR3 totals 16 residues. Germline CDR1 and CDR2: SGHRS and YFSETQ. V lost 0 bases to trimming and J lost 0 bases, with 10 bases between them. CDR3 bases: TGCGCCAGCAGCTTGGACGGTCACAACTCTGGAAACACCATATATTTT. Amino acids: CASSLDGHNSGNTIYF.

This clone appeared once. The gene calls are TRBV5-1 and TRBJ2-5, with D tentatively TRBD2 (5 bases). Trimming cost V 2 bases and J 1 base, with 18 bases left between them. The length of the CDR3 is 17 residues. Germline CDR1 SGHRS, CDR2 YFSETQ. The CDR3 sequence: CASSLAEGGRFQETQYF. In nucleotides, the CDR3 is TGCGCCAGCAGCTTAGCTGAGGGCGGGCGCTTCCAAGAGACCCAGTACTTC. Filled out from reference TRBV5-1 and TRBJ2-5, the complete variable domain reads KAGVTQTPRYLIKTRGQQVTLSCSPISGHRSVSWYQQTPGQGLQFLFEYFSETQRNKGNFPGRFSGRQFSNSRSEMNVSTLELGDSALYLCASSLAEGGRFQETQYFGPGTRLLVL.

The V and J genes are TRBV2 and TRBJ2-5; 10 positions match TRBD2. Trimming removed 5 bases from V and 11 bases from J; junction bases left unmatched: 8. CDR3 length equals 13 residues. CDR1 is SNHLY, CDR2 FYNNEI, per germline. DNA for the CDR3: TGTGCCAGCAGTCCTAGCGGGAGAGTAAAGCAGTACTTC. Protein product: CASSPSGRVKQYF.

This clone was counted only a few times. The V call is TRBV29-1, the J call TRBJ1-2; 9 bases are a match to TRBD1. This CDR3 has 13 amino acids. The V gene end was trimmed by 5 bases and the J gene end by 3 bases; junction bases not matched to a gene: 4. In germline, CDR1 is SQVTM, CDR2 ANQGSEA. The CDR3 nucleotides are TGCAGCGTTCTACAGGGGGCTTACTATGGCTACACCTTC. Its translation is CSVLQGAYYGYTF.

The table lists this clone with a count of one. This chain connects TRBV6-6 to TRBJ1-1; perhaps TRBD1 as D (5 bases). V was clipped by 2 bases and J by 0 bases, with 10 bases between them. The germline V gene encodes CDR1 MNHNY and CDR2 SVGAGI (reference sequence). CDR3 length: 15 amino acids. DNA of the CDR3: TGTGCCAGCAGTTACGGCAGGGCTATGAACACTGAAGCTTTCTTT. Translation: CASSYGRAMNTEAFF.

The CDR3 loop reads CAWSVSTGINQPQHF. The CDR3 nucleotides are TGTGCCTGGAGTGTATCCACAGGAATTAACCAGCCCCAGCATTTT. The chain couples TRBV30 to TRBJ1-5; D might be TRBD1 (5 bases). The CDR3 length is 15 residues. Trimming removed 0 bases at V and 7 bases at J, with 16 bases between. CDR1 GTSNPN and CDR2 SVGIG come from the germline V gene (reference sequence). The whole variable domain, remainder taken from reference TRBV30 and TRBJ1-5, is SQTIHQWPATLVQPVGSPLSLECTVEGTSNPNLYWYRQAAGRGLQLLFYSVGIGQISSEVPQNLSASRPQDRQFILSSKKLLLSDSGFYLCAWSVSTGINQPQHFGDGTRLSIL.

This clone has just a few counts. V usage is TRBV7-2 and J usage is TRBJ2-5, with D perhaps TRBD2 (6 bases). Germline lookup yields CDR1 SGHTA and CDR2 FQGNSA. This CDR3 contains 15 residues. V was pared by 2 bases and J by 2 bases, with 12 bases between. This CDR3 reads CASSLLGSGQETQYF. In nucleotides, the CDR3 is TGTGCCAGCAGCTTATTGGGTAGCGGACAAGAGACCCAGTACTTC. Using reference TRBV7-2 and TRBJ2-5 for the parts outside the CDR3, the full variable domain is GAGVSQSPSNKVTEKGKDVELRCDPISGHTALYWYRQSLGQGLEFLIYFQGNSAPDKSGLPSDRFSAERTGGSVSTLTIQRTQQEDSAVYLCASSLLGSGQETQYFGPGTRLLVL.

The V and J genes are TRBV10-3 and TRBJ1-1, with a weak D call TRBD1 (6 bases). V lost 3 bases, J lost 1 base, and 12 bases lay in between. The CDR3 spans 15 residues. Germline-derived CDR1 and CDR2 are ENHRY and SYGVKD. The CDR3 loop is CAISDLQGSNTEAFF. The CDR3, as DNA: TGTGCCATCAGTGATCTACAGGGATCGAACACTGAAGCTTTCTTT.